Each of the 24 T cell receptor beta chains below was sequenced from the same sample in a study of cytomegalovirus exposure and HLA in healthy donors. The PCR was carried out with 60 Vbeta primers and 13 Jbeta primers. Assay: immunoSEQ multiplex PCR; the TCRdb copy retains only in-frame clones and omits some. In the table there are 120,000 or so clones, over 65% of which are singletons. The sequencing input was PBMCs. These receptors were obtained from a young man in good health and CMV-seronegative.

This clone was seen a handful of times. The CDR3 is CSVEEVAGPYNEQFF. CDR3 coding DNA: TGCAGCGTTGAAGAAGTCGCAGGGCCCTACAATGAGCAGTTCTTC. The chain recombines TRBV29-1 with TRBJ2-1, with D perhaps matching TRBD1 (5 bases). The germline V gene encodes CDR1 SQVTM and CDR2 ANQGSEA. The CDR3 covers 15 residues. The V gene lost 0 bases and the J gene lost 2 bases, with 11 bases spanning the gap.

The V gene is TRBV30, the J gene TRBJ2-2; D not certain. Between the trimmed V and J ends, which lost 4 bases and 6 bases, there was a span of 9 bases. The CDR3 has 12 residues. CDR1 is GTSNPN, CDR2 SVGIG, per germline (reference sequence). The CDR3 protein is CAWTVAAGELFF. CDR3 nucleotide sequence: TGTGCCTGGACTGTGGCTGCCGGGGAGCTGTTTTTT.

The rearrangement joins TRBV5-5 to TRBJ2-1, with TRBD1 matching over 7 bases. Germline V gives CDR1 SGHKS, CDR2 YYEKEE (reference sequence). The CDR3 is 15 amino acids. The V segment lost 4 bases and the J segment 0 bases; nucleotides outside the gene matches: 4. The CDR3 region is CASSKDRVSYNEQFF. The CDR3 region has the DNA TGTGCCAGCAGCAAAGACAGGGTCTCCTACAATGAGCAGTTCTTC.

The V and J genes are TRBV6-5 and TRBJ1-5; a weak D match, TRBD1 (5 bases). V was shortened by 2 bases and J by 6 bases, with 8 bases between the two germline ends. The CDR3 spans 13 residues. Germline V gene data show CDR1 as MNHEY and CDR2 as SVGAGI. The CDR3: CASSYARGQPQHF. CDR3 DNA sequence: TGTGCCAGCAGTTACGCAAGGGGTCAGCCCCAGCATTTT.

The table lists this clone with a few counts. This sequence joins TRBV19 and TRBJ2-7, with D perhaps matching TRBD2 (5 bases). Germline lookup yields CDR1 LNHDA and CDR2 SQIVND (reference sequence). V was shortened by 3 bases and J by 5 bases, with 11 bases between the two germline ends. The CDR3 totals 13 residues. Here the CDR3 DNA reads TGTGCCAGTAGTATCGGGGAGCGGAACGAGCAGTACTTC. As protein: CASSIGERNEQYF.

The gene calls are TRBV19 and TRBJ1-1; tentative D call: TRBD1 (6 bases). The germline V gene encodes CDR1 LNHDA and CDR2 SQIVND (reference sequence). There are 14 residues in the CDR3. V was shortened by 10 bases and J by 6 bases, with 21 bases between the two germline ends. This CDR3 reads CATKGGERVAEAFF. The CDR3, as DNA: TGTGCCACGAAGGGGGGGGAACGTGTCGCTGAAGCTTTCTTT.

This clone was detected a few times. The chain is built from TRBV28 and TRBJ2-7; the D is unclear. The CDR3 length is 13 residues. The germline V gene has CDR1 MDHEN and CDR2 SYDVKM. Trimming cost V 1 base and J 2 bases, with 6 bases left between them. CDR3 DNA: TGTGCCAGCAGTTTATTTCGGGCCTACGAGCAGTACTTC. Amino acid sequence: CASSLFRAYEQYF.

V usage is TRBV28 and J usage is TRBJ1-2; tentatively, D is TRBD1 (6 bases). Germline V gene sequence: CDR1 MDHEN, CDR2 SYDVKM. The V end was cut by 6 bases, the J end by 3 bases, with 11 bases between. CDR3 length: 13 residues. CDR3 in DNA: TGTGCCAGCAGGCTACAGGGACACTATGGCTACACCTTC. It yields the protein CASRLQGHYGYTF.

The chain joins TRBV6-1 to TRBJ2-7; D call uncertain. CDR1 is MNHNS and CDR2 is SASEGT in the germline V gene. Trimming pared 2 bases from V and 0 bases from J, leaving 8 bases between. The CDR3 has 14 residues. The CDR3 here is CASSEPSGSYEQYF. The CDR3 DNA sequence: TGTGCCAGCAGTGAACCTTCCGGCTCCTACGAGCAGTACTTC.

With regard to this clone: The sample holds other DNA sequences that translate to the same CDR3. V is TRBV5-1 and J is TRBJ2-7; 9 bases are shared with TRBD2. Germline V gives CDR1 SGHRS, CDR2 YFSETQ. The CDR3 loop spans 16 amino acids. The J segment lost 2 bases and the V segment lost 4 bases, leaving 10 bases of the junction unmatched. The CDR3 DNA reads as TGCGCCAGCAGCCTGGGGGGTAGCGGGAGTACCTACGAGCAGTACTTC. Protein: CASSLGGSGSTYEQYF. Supplemented by reference TRBV5-1 and TRBJ2-7, the full variable domain reads KAGVTQTPRYLIKTRGQQVTLSCSPISGHRSVSWYQQTPGQGLQFLFEYFSETQRNKGNFPGRFSGRQFSNSRSEMNVSTLELGDSALYLCASSLGGSGSTYEQYFGPGTRLTVT.

The chain uses TRBV5-1 and TRBJ2-3; TRBD1 might be the D (6 bases). The V and J ends lost 0 bases and 2 bases respectively, with 7 bases between them. CDR1 SGHRS and CDR2 YFSETQ come from the germline V gene. CDR3 length equals 14 residues. This CDR3 is CASSLGDTTDTQYF. The CDR3 DNA sequence: TGCGCCAGCAGCTTGGGGGACACCACAGATACGCAGTATTTT.

The J gene is TRBJ1-1, the V gene TRBV27; no clear D. CDR1 and CDR2 from the germline V gene are MNHEY and SMNVEV (reference sequence). The CDR3 runs 14 residues. Trimming pared 0 bases from V and 4 bases from J, leaving 9 bases between. CDR3 loop: CASSLSRAGTEAFF. DNA of the CDR3: TGTGCCAGCAGTTTATCAAGGGCGGGCACTGAAGCTTTCTTT.

The gene calls are TRBV7-6 and TRBJ2-7; 7 positions agree with TRBD1. Trimming cost V 1 base and J 3 bases; bases outside gene matches: 6. CDR1 SGHVS and CDR2 FNYEAQ come from the germline V gene. The CDR3 contains 15 residues. The CDR3 bases are TGTGCCAGCAGCTTAGAGGGCAGGGGGAACTACGAGCAGTACTTC. This gives the protein CASSLEGRGNYEQYF.

The chain links TRBV9 to TRBJ2-2, with D uncertain. From germline, CDR1 is SGDLS and CDR2 YYNGEE. Deletions cut 1 base from V and 0 bases from J, with 7 bases between. CDR3 length equals 15 residues. As DNA, the CDR3 is TGTGCCAGCAGCGTAAACAACGCGAACACCGGGGAGCTGTTTTTT. Translation: CASSVNNANTGELFF.

This clone showed up just a few times. The chain couples TRBV5-1 to TRBJ2-4; 7 bases fit TRBD1. Germline CDR1 is SGHRS and CDR2 is YFSETQ. CDR3 length: 13 amino acids. V lost 1 base and J lost 8; bases outside the gene matches: 3. The CDR3 coding sequence is TGCGCCAGCAGCTTGAGGGGGCCAGACATTCAGTACTTC. It encodes CASSLRGPDIQYF.

The chain uses TRBV9 and TRBJ2-3; 14 positions agree with TRBD2. V lost 3 bases, J lost 2 bases, and 2 bases stayed unmatched. Germline V CDR1 and CDR2: SGDLS, YYNGEE. CDR3 length: 16 amino acids. The CDR3 loop reads CASSGGLAGATDTQYF. The CDR3 DNA reads as TGTGCCAGCAGCGGGGGACTAGCGGGAGCCACAGATACGCAGTATTTT.

The chain is built from TRBV18 and TRBJ1-5; 7 positions match TRBD1. Germline CDR1 reads KGHSH; CDR2 reads LQKENI. The CDR3 contains 13 residues. V was clipped by 5 bases and J by 8 bases; unmatched bases: 6. CDR3 in amino acids: CASSSGQVEPQHF. The CDR3 DNA reads TGTGCCAGCTCAAGTGGACAGGTGGAGCCCCAGCATTTT.

The chain recombines TRBV19 with TRBJ2-2; D remains ambiguous. Trimming took 3 bases from V and 4 from J, leaving 12 bases between them. This CDR3 has 15 residues. Per germline, CDR1 LNHDA and CDR2 SQIVND (reference sequence). CDR3 in amino acids: CASSIGRTATGELFF. The CDR3 bases are TGTGCCAGTAGTATCGGTAGAACAGCCACCGGGGAGCTGTTTTTT.

V usage is TRBV18 and J usage is TRBJ1-5; 8 bases agree with TRBD1. Germline CDR1 reads KGHSH; CDR2 reads LQKENI. This CDR3 contains 14 residues. V lost 6 bases, J lost 6 bases, and 7 bases stayed unmatched. CDR3 sequence: CASSQGAWGQPQHF. Written as DNA, the CDR3 is TGTGCCAGCTCCCAGGGGGCGTGGGGTCAGCCCCAGCATTTT.

The chain is built from TRBV7-2 and TRBJ1-1; D ambiguous. V was pared by 2 bases and J by 4 bases, with 17 bases between. Germline lookup yields CDR1 SGHTA and CDR2 FQGNSA. The CDR3 is 16 residues long. The CDR3: CASSLRGTGRGTEAFF. CDR3 DNA sequence: TGTGCCAGCAGCTTACGGGGTACTGGGCGGGGCACTGAAGCTTTCTTT.

The rearrangement joins TRBV6-5 to TRBJ2-5; possible D gene TRBD1, 6 bases. V was clipped by 0 bases and J by 8 bases, with 7 bases between them. There are 12 residues in the CDR3. CDR1 is MNHEY and CDR2 is SVGAGI in the germline V gene. The CDR3 reads CASSYSTGTQYF. The DNA of the CDR3 is TGTGCCAGCAGTTACTCGACAGGTACCCAGTACTTC.

This chain joins TRBV28 and TRBJ1-1; 11 bases are shared with TRBD1. CDR1 and CDR2 (germline): MDHEN, SYDVKM. The J segment lost 0 bases and the V segment lost 5 bases, leaving 5 bases of the junction unmatched. The CDR3 sequence is 16 residues long. CDR3 protein: CASSPGQGAMNTEAFF. For the CDR3, the DNA is TGTGCCAGCAGTCCCGGACAGGGGGCTATGAACACTGAAGCTTTCTTT.

This sequence joins TRBV7-9 and TRBJ1-2; D is possibly TRBD1 (6 bases). Trimming cost V 4 bases and J 6 bases, with 18 bases left between them. Germline CDR1 and CDR2: SEHNR and FQNEAQ (reference sequence). The CDR3 sequence is 15 residues long. This CDR3 is CASSSQGSSSHGYTF. CDR3 DNA: TGTGCCAGCAGCTCCCAGGGGTCCTCCTCCCATGGCTACACCTTC.

CDR3 nucleotide sequence: TGTGCCAGCAGCCGTCGACTAGCGGGAGGAACCACAGATACGCAGTATTTT. This gives the protein CASSRRLAGGTTDTQYF. The chain couples TRBV7-2 to TRBJ2-3; 13 positions agree with TRBD2. V dropped 5 bases and J dropped 2; count of bases not matched to a gene: 7. The CDR3 runs to 17 residues. Germline V gene sequence: CDR1 SGHTA, CDR2 FQGNSA.